This T cell receptor (beta chain) came from a study of CD8 T cells in Susac syndrome. Reverse transcription used roughly 0.5 to 1 ug RNA and random hexamers. TCRdb itself ran the immunoSEQ multiplex PCR reads through MiXCR, one entry per CDR3 protein. Among some 300,000 distinct CDR3 sequences listed, approximately 85% were seen once. This CDR3 region has 13 residues. Germline V gene sequence: CDR1 MNHEY, CDR2 SVGEGT. The V and J ends lost 11 bases and 8 bases, in that order; junction bases with no gene match: 11. This receptor was identified in a human donor with multiple sclerosis. This chain uses TRBV6-2 or TRBV6-3 with TRBJ2-1; 8 bases agree with TRBD1. The sequenced material came from CD8+ T cells from PBMCs. The CDR3 protein is CAGGTGLGDEQFF. The CDR3 DNA is TGTGCCGGTGGGACAGGCCTAGGGGATGAGCAGTTCTTC.